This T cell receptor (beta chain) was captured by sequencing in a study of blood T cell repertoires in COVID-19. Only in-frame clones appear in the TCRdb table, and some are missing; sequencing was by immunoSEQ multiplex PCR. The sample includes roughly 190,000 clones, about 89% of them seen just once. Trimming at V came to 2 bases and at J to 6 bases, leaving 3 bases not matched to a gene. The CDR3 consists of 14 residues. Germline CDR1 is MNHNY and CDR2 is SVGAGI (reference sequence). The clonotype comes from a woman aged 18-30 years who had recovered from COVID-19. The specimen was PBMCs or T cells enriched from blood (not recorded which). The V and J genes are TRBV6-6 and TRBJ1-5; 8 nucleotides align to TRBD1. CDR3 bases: TGTGCCAGCAGTTACGCACAGGGGGGTCAGCCCCAGCATTTT. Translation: CASSYAQGGQPQHF.